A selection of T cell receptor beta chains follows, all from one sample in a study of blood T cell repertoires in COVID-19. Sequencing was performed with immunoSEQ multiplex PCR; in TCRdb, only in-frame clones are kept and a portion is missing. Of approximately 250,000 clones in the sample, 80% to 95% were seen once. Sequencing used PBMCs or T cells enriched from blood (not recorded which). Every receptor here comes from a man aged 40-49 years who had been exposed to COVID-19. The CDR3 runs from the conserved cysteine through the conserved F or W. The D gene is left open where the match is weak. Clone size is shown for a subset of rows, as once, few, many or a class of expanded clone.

DNA: TGTGCCAGCAGTTTAGGAGTTAATCAGCCCCAGCATTTT; CDR3: CASSLGVNQPQHF; size: NA; D: NA; J: TRBJ1-5; V: TRBV27
DNA: TGCAGCGTGACTAGCGGGACTCCCTACGAGCAGTACTTC; CDR3: CSVTSGTPYEQYF; size: NA; D: TRBD2; J: TRBJ2-7; V: TRBV29-1
DNA: TGCAGTGCGAGATTAAACAATGAGCAGTTCTTC; CDR3: CSARLNNEQFF; size: NA; D: NA; J: TRBJ2-1; V: TRBV20-1
DNA: TGCGCCAGCAGCCAAGTTTCCGGGACACAGGGGGCTACCAAAAACATTCAGTACTTC; CDR3: CASSQVSGTQGATKNIQYF; size: NA; D: TRBD1; J: TRBJ2-4; V: TRBV4-1
DNA: TGTGCCAGCAGCGCTACACCGGGACACGGCTTTGAAGCTTTCTTT; CDR3: CASSATPGHGFEAFF; size: NA; D: NA; J: TRBJ1-1; V: TRBV9
DNA: TGTGCCAGCAGTGAATCTAGCGGGCTTTCCTACGAGCAGTACTTC; CDR3: CASSESSGLSYEQYF; size: NA; D: TRBD2; J: TRBJ2-7; V: TRBV2
DNA: TGTGCCAGCAGTTCCCGACTAGCCTTCAATGAGCAGTTCTTC; CDR3: CASSSRLAFNEQFF; size: NA; D: TRBD2; J: TRBJ2-1; V: TRBV27
DNA: TGTGCCAGCAGTTCCCCACTTGGAGCGGGAGTCTACAATGAGCAGTTCTTC; CDR3: CASSSPLGAGVYNEQFF; size: once; D: TRBD2; J: TRBJ2-1; V: TRBV6-2/TRBV6-3
DNA: TGTGCCAGCAGCCAAGATCAGGGGTACGGCTACACCTTC; CDR3: CASSQDQGYGYTF; size: NA; D: NA; J: TRBJ1-2; V: TRBV3-1/TRBV3-2
DNA: TGCGCCAGCAGCCCCCCGCGGACAGGGGCCCCGTTCTACGAGCAGTACTTC; CDR3: CASSPPRTGAPFYEQYF; size: NA; D: TRBD1; J: TRBJ2-7; V: TRBV4-1
DNA: TGTGCCACGACGACAGGGGGGCACACTGAAGCTTTCTTT; CDR3: CATTTGGHTEAFF; size: once; D: TRBD1; J: TRBJ1-1; V: TRBV15
DNA: TGTGCCAGCAGGTACAGTACCTACGAGCAGTACTTC; CDR3: CASRYSTYEQYF; size: NA; D: NA; J: TRBJ2-7; V: TRBV2
DNA: TGTGCCAGCAGTTCCCTTGGGGCAGCGAACACTGAAGCTTTCTTT; CDR3: CASSSLGAANTEAFF; size: NA; D: NA; J: TRBJ1-1; V: TRBV27
DNA: TGTGCCAGCAGTTACTACAGCTCTGGGGCCAACGTCCTGACTTTC; CDR3: CASSYYSSGANVLTF; size: many; D: NA; J: TRBJ2-6; V: TRBV6-2/TRBV6-3
DNA: TGTGCCAGTAGTATTACAGGGAGCTCCTACGAGCAGTACTTC; CDR3: CASSITGSSYEQYF; size: NA; D: NA; J: TRBJ2-7; V: TRBV19
DNA: TGTGCCAGCAGCTTCCTCAGGGGAGCAGGAAACACCATATATTTT; CDR3: CASSFLRGAGNTIYF; size: NA; D: NA; J: TRBJ1-3; V: TRBV7-6
DNA: TGCAGTGCTAGTAAACGGGCCTACGAGCAGTACTTC; CDR3: CSASKRAYEQYF; size: NA; D: NA; J: TRBJ2-7; V: TRBV20-1
DNA: TGTGCCAGCAGTTTAACTCCGAACACTGAAGCTTTCTTT; CDR3: CASSLTPNTEAFF; size: NA; D: NA; J: TRBJ1-1; V: TRBV27
DNA: TGCAGTGCTAGTGGTATTAGCGGGGTGACTCATGGCTACACCTTC; CDR3: CSASGISGVTHGYTF; size: once; D: NA; J: TRBJ1-2; V: TRBV20-1
DNA: TGTGCCAGCGGGAGGGATAGCAATCAGCCCCAGCATTTT; CDR3: CASGRDSNQPQHF; size: NA; D: NA; J: TRBJ1-5; V: TRBV7-9
DNA: TGTGCCAGTAGTACGGGACTGAGGTACGAGCAGTACTTC; CDR3: CASSTGLRYEQYF; size: NA; D: NA; J: TRBJ2-7; V: TRBV19
DNA: TGTGCCATCAGGGGGTCGAGGGAGAGCTCCTACAATGAGCAGTTCTTC; CDR3: CAIRGSRESSYNEQFF; size: NA; D: NA; J: TRBJ2-1; V: TRBV10-3
DNA: TGTGCCAGCATCTCCCTCGGGCAGGGGAGGGCCGGGGAGCTGTTTTTT; CDR3: CASISLGQGRAGELFF; size: NA; D: NA; J: TRBJ2-2; V: TRBV28
DNA: TGTGCCAGCACCACCCTAGCGGTATACCCCTACAATGAGCAGTTCTTC; CDR3: CASTTLAVYPYNEQFF; size: NA; D: TRBD2; J: TRBJ2-1; V: TRBV28
DNA: TGTGCCAGCAGTCTTTCGCGTGGGAGGTATGGCTACACCTTC; CDR3: CASSLSRGRYGYTF; size: NA; D: NA; J: TRBJ1-2; V: TRBV28
DNA: TGTGCCACCAGTGAAAGCGGTGATACGCAGTATTTT; CDR3: CATSESGDTQYF; size: NA; D: NA; J: TRBJ2-3; V: TRBV24-1
DNA: TGTGCCAGCAGCTTAGATCTTCCATTTGCTAGGGGACAGAGCTACACCTTC; CDR3: CASSLDLPFARGQSYTF; size: NA; D: TRBD1; J: TRBJ1-2; V: TRBV11-3
DNA: TGTGCCAGCAGCCGGGCGGGACTAGCGGCCGGGGAGCTGTTTTTT; CDR3: CASSRAGLAAGELFF; size: NA; D: TRBD2; J: TRBJ2-2; V: TRBV7-3
DNA: TGTGCCAGCAGCCCTAGCGGCCGGGGCTATGGCTACACCTTC; CDR3: CASSPSGRGYGYTF; size: NA; D: NA; J: TRBJ1-2; V: TRBV11-2
DNA: TGTGCCAGCAGCTTTTCCAGCTCCTATAATTCACCCCTCCACTTT; CDR3: CASSFSSSYNSPLHF; size: NA; D: NA; J: TRBJ1-6; V: TRBV7-9
DNA: TGTGCCAGCTCACCACAGTCAGGGGCCGGGGAGCTGTTTTTT; CDR3: CASSPQSGAGELFF; size: NA; D: NA; J: TRBJ2-2; V: TRBV18
DNA: TGTGCCAGCAGTTTAGAAGGACAGGGGTTCAATGAGCAGTTCTTC; CDR3: CASSLEGQGFNEQFF; size: NA; D: TRBD1; J: TRBJ2-1; V: TRBV27
DNA: TGTGCCAGCAGCAAGGGAGGTATGAACACTGAAGCTTTCTTT; CDR3: CASSKGGMNTEAFF; size: NA; D: NA; J: TRBJ1-1; V: TRBV5-8
DNA: TGTGCCAGCAACCAAGGAGCAGGGGACTATGGCTACACCTTC; CDR3: CASNQGAGDYGYTF; size: NA; D: NA; J: TRBJ1-2; V: TRBV6-5
DNA: TGTGCCAGCAGCCAAGACAGGGTGGGGTCACCCCTCCACTTT; CDR3: CASSQDRVGSPLHF; size: once; D: NA; J: TRBJ1-6; V: TRBV14
DNA: TGTGCCAGTAGTATAAATACCCTAATTGCGGCTGAAGCTTTCTTT; CDR3: CASSINTLIAAEAFF; size: NA; D: NA; J: TRBJ1-1; V: TRBV19
DNA: TGTGCCAGCAGCCACTTGACAGGGGGTTTCAATGAGCAGTTCTTC; CDR3: CASSHLTGGFNEQFF; size: NA; D: TRBD1; J: TRBJ2-1; V: TRBV5-5
DNA: TGTGCCAGCAGGGCTCGGGAGAGCTCCTACAATGAGCAGTTCTTC; CDR3: CASRARESSYNEQFF; size: NA; D: NA; J: TRBJ2-1; V: TRBV28
DNA: TGTGCCAGCAGTTACTCGATCTTTAGGGGCACTGAAGCTTTCTTT; CDR3: CASSYSIFRGTEAFF; size: NA; D: NA; J: TRBJ1-1; V: TRBV6-5
DNA: TGTGCCACCAGCCCCCGGGACATAACCTCCTACGAGCAGTACTTC; CDR3: CATSPRDITSYEQYF; size: NA; D: NA; J: TRBJ2-7; V: TRBV15
DNA: TGTGCCAGCATCCGTTCCGGAGCCTCCCACGAGCAGTACTTC; CDR3: CASIRSGASHEQYF; size: NA; D: NA; J: TRBJ2-7; V: TRBV2
DNA: TGCAGCGCCGCGATAGAGAGCTCCTACAATGAGCAGTTCTTC; CDR3: CSAAIESSYNEQFF; size: NA; D: NA; J: TRBJ2-1; V: TRBV29-1
DNA: TGTGCCAGCAGCGTGAGGGACACCACCTACGAGCAGTACTTC; CDR3: CASSVRDTTYEQYF; size: NA; D: NA; J: TRBJ2-7; V: TRBV9
DNA: TGTGCCAGCAGCCAACGTAGCCCGCGCGACTCCGAGGGGGCAGATCAGCCCCAGCATTTT; CDR3: CASSQRSPRDSEGADQPQHF; size: NA; D: TRBD1; J: TRBJ1-5; V: TRBV14
DNA: TGTGCCAGCAGCCAAGAGATCCCGGGACTAGCGGGAGATGAGCAGTTCTTC; CDR3: CASSQEIPGLAGDEQFF; size: once; D: TRBD2; J: TRBJ2-1; V: TRBV14
DNA: TGTGCCAGCAGTTTAAGCAATATGAACACTGAAGCTTTCTTT; CDR3: CASSLSNMNTEAFF; size: NA; D: NA; J: TRBJ1-1; V: TRBV27
DNA: TGTGCCAGCAGCTCGAGCGGGAGTCTCTACAATGAGCAGTTCTTC; CDR3: CASSSSGSLYNEQFF; size: NA; D: TRBD2; J: TRBJ2-1; V: TRBV7-3
DNA: TGTGCCAGCAGCTCGAATAGCGGGAGCAGTGAGCAGTTCTTC; CDR3: CASSSNSGSSEQFF; size: few; D: TRBD2; J: TRBJ2-1; V: TRBV13
DNA: TGTGCCATCAGCCCTCATAGGGACAGGGTTCAGCCCCAGCATTTT; CDR3: CAISPHRDRVQPQHF; size: NA; D: TRBD1; J: TRBJ1-5; V: TRBV10-3
DNA: TGTGCCAGCAGCCCCTCGGGGGGTAAAGAGCAGTACTTC; CDR3: CASSPSGGKEQYF; size: once; D: TRBD2; J: TRBJ2-7; V: TRBV7-2
DNA: TGTGCCAGCAGCCGAGGACTAGCGGGAACGACCGGGGAGCTGTTTTTT; CDR3: CASSRGLAGTTGELFF; size: NA; D: TRBD2; J: TRBJ2-2; V: TRBV14
DNA: TGTGCCAGTAGTATGGTAGCGGGAGGATCCGAGCAGTACTTC; CDR3: CASSMVAGGSEQYF; size: NA; D: TRBD2; J: TRBJ2-7; V: TRBV19
DNA: TGTGCCAGCAGCTTTCTCCAGGGGGACCACAATGAGCAGTTCTTC; CDR3: CASSFLQGDHNEQFF; size: NA; D: TRBD1; J: TRBJ2-1; V: TRBV11-2
DNA: TGTGCCAGCAGCTCTGCCCAGGGTTCCAACACTGAAGCTTTCTTT; CDR3: CASSSAQGSNTEAFF; size: NA; D: NA; J: TRBJ1-1; V: TRBV5-4
DNA: TGTGCCTGGAGTGTAGGGGGCACGAGAGATACGCAGTATTTT; CDR3: CAWSVGGTRDTQYF; size: NA; D: TRBD1; J: TRBJ2-3; V: TRBV30
DNA: TGTGCCAGCAGCTCGGAAATAGCGGGAGGGCCCAATGAGCAGTTCTTC; CDR3: CASSSEIAGGPNEQFF; size: NA; D: TRBD2; J: TRBJ2-1; V: TRBV5-4
DNA: TGTGCCAGCAGTGAAGACAGGGCAAACACCATATATTTT; CDR3: CASSEDRANTIYF; size: NA; D: NA; J: TRBJ1-3; V: TRBV2